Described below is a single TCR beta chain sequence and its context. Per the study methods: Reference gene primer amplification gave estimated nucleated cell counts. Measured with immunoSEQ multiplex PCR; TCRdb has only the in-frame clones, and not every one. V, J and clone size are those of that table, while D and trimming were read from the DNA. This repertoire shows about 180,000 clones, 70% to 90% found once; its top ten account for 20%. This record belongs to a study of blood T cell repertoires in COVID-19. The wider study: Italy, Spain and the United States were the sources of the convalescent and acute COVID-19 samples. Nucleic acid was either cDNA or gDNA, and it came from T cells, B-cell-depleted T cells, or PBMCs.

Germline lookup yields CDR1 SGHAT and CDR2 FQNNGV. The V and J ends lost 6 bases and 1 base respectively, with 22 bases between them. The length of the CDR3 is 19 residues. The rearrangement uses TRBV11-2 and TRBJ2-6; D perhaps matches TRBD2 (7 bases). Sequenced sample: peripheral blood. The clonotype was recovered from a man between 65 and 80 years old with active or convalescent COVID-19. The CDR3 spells CASSRTGSGAESGANVLTF. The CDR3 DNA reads TGTGCCAGCAGTCGTACAGGGAGCGGGGCGGAATCTGGGGCCAACGTCCTGACTTTC.